These 20 T cell receptor beta chains share one sample of origin, sequenced in a study of CD4+ T cells in melanoma. Some clones are missing from TCRdb's copy, which holds only in-frame ones; the method was immunoSEQ multiplex PCR. The table records about 55,000 clones, 55% to 75% of them present only once. The sample consisted of tumor tissue. These receptors originate from a human donor with melanoma.

This clone has a handful of counts. The rearrangement joins TRBV29-1 to TRBJ2-7; 7 nucleotides agree with TRBD1. This CDR3 region has 13 residues. V dropped 6 bases and J dropped 7; count of bases not matched to a gene: 12. Germline-derived CDR1 and CDR2 are SQVTM and ANQGSEA. CDR3: CSVRRQGEREQYF. In DNA, the CDR3 is TGCAGCGTCAGGAGGCAGGGGGAGCGGGAGCAGTACTTC.

The chain uses TRBV30 and TRBJ1-1; D not resolved. The CDR3 runs 12 residues. Per the germline V gene, CDR1 is GTSNPN and CDR2 is SVGIG (reference sequence). The ends were cut back, 0 bases at V and 1 base at J, with 3 bases in the middle. The CDR3 loop reads CAWSVANTEAFF. The CDR3 DNA reads as TGTGCCTGGAGTGTAGCGAACACTGAAGCTTTCTTT. The entire variable domain, with the rest obtained from reference TRBV30 and TRBJ1-1, is as follows: SQTIHQWPATLVQPVGSPLSLECTVEGTSNPNLYWYRQAAGRGLQLLFYSVGIGQISSEVPQNLSASRPQDRQFILSSKKLLLSDSGFYLCAWSVANTEAFFGQGTRLTVV.

CDR3 residues: CASSESSSGSNEQFF. CDR3 in DNA: TGCGCCAGCAGTGAGTCTTCTAGCGGATCGAATGAGCAGTTCTTC. The rearrangement uses TRBV10-1 and TRBJ2-1; TRBD2 aligns across 7 bases. V was pared by 0 bases and J by 7 bases, with 6 bases of the junction left unmatched. Germline-derived CDR1 and CDR2 are WNHNN and SYGVQD (reference sequence). The CDR3 consists of 15 residues.

J is TRBJ1-5 and V is TRBV4-1; the match to TRBD1 covers 9 bases. The CDR3 totals 15 residues. The germline V gene has CDR1 MGHRA and CDR2 YSYEKL. Unmatched junction bases numbered 3, after V lost 1 base and J lost 5 bases. The CDR3 sequence is CASSQGDRVYQPQHF. DNA for the CDR3: TGCGCCAGCAGCCAAGGGGACAGGGTATATCAGCCCCAGCATTTT.

In nucleotides, the CDR3 is TGTGCCAGCAGCTTTTCTGCGACTAGCACAGATACGCAGTATTTT. Translation: CASSFSATSTDTQYF. This chain joins TRBV7-6 and TRBJ2-3; no clear D. The V end lost 3 bases, the J end lost 0 bases, and 10 bases lay between the germline ends. CDR3 length: 15 amino acids. Germline CDR1 and CDR2: SGHVS and FNYEAQ.

This rearrangement joins TRBV28 to TRBJ1-1; 7 bases align to TRBD1. This CDR3 is 14 amino acids long. CDR1 MDHEN and CDR2 SYDVKM come from the germline V gene. The V gene end was trimmed by 5 bases and the J gene end by 8 bases; junction bases not matched to a gene: 11. This CDR3 is CASSPLPTGLEAFF. CDR3 in DNA: TGTGCCAGCAGTCCCCTTCCGACAGGGTTAGAAGCTTTCTTT. Full variable domain (missing parts from reference TRBV28 and TRBJ1-1): DVKVTQSSRYLVKRTGEKVFLECVQDMDHENMFWYRQDPGLGLRLIYFSYDVKMKEKGDIPEGYSVSREKKERFSLILESASTNQTSMYLCASSPLPTGLEAFFGQGTRLTVV.

J is TRBJ1-1 and V is TRBV7-9, with D possibly matching TRBD1 (6 bases). The length of the CDR3 is 12 residues. Germline V gene data show CDR1 as SEHNR and CDR2 as FQNEAQ (reference sequence). Trimming cost V 5 bases and J 4 bases, with 8 bases left between them. CDR3: CASSVRGTEAFF. In nucleotides, the CDR3 is TGTGCCAGCAGCGTCAGGGGCACTGAAGCTTTCTTT.

The chain carries TRBV5-4 and TRBJ1-2; D gene uncertain. This CDR3 region has 16 residues. Germline values: CDR1 SGHNT, CDR2 YYREEE (reference sequence). The CDR3 DNA is TGTGCAGAGGGCTCTATATGGGCAGGAGAAGCCTATGGCTACACCTTC. Translating it yields CAEGSIWAGEAYGYTF. The full variable domain, completed using reference TRBV5-4 and TRBJ1-2, is ETGVTQSPTHLIKTRGQQVTLRCSSQSGHNTVSWYQQALGQGPQFIFQYYREEENGRGNFPPRFSGLQFPNYSSELNVNALELDDSALYLCAEGSIWAGEAYGYTFGSGTRLTVV.

This clone turned up a few times. The V gene is TRBV7-6, the J gene TRBJ1-1; the D is unclear. Germline lookup yields CDR1 SGHVS and CDR2 FNYEAQ. CDR3 length: 14 residues. V lost 5 bases and J lost 0, with 10 bases in between. CDR3 protein: CASSPSEVNTEAFF. In DNA, the CDR3 is TGTGCCAGCAGCCCCTCGGAAGTGAACACTGAAGCTTTCTTT.

V is TRBV6-1 and J is TRBJ2-1; tentative D call: TRBD2 (6 bases). This CDR3 has 15 amino acids. CDR1 and CDR2 (germline): MNHNS, SASEGT. V was trimmed by 0 bases and J by 7 bases, leaving 13 bases between them. The CDR3 DNA sequence: TGTGCCAGCAGTGAAGCTCTGGTTCGGGGGAATGAGCAGTTCTTC. Translating it yields CASSEALVRGNEQFF.

V usage is TRBV2 and J usage is TRBJ2-5; no clear D. CDR3 length: 11 residues. Germline loops: CDR1 SNHLY, CDR2 FYNNEI. Trimming cost V 4 bases and J 2 bases, with 2 bases left between them. The CDR3 nucleotides read TGTGCCAGCAGTGTGCAAGAGACCCAGTACTTC. Translation: CASSVQETQYF.

The J gene is TRBJ1-3, the V gene TRBV9; D possibly corresponds to TRBD1 (6 bases). Looked up from germline, CDR1 is SGDLS and CDR2 is YYNGEE. The CDR3 is 15 residues long. The ends were cut back, 4 bases at V and 4 bases at J, with 15 bases in the middle. The CDR3 region is CASSPTGGQGNTIYF. CDR3 DNA: TGTGCCAGCAGCCCCACGGGGGGGCAAGGAAACACCATATATTTT. The whole variable domain, filled in from reference TRBV9 and TRBJ1-3, reads DSGVTQTPKHLITATGQRVTLRCSPRSGDLSVYWYQQSLDQGLQFLIQYYNGEERAKGNILERFSAQQFPDLHSELNLSSLELGDSALYFCASSPTGGQGNTIYFGEGSWLTVV.

The V and J genes are TRBV6-1 and TRBJ1-5; 7 bases match TRBD1. The CDR3 totals 14 residues. The V gene's germline CDR1 is MNHNS and CDR2 SASEGT. Trimming took 2 bases from V and 6 from J; bases not matched to a gene: 4. Written as DNA, the CDR3 is TGTGCCAGCAGTGAAACAGGGGTTCCTCAGCCCCAGCATTTT. The encoded protein is CASSETGVPQPQHF.

The chain links TRBV5-4 to TRBJ2-5; D remains ambiguous. The CDR3 consists of 11 residues. Germline values: CDR1 SGHNT, CDR2 YYREEE (reference sequence). Trimming left V 4 bases short and J 3 bases short, with 4 bases between. CDR3 sequence: CASSREETQYF. For the CDR3, the DNA is TGTGCCAGCAGCCGGGAAGAGACCCAGTACTTC.

This clone was seen just once. The V and J genes are TRBV27 and TRBJ1-1, with 7 bases that match TRBD1. Looked up from germline, CDR1 is MNHEY and CDR2 is SMNVEV (reference sequence). V lost 5 bases, J lost 0 bases, and 9 bases stayed unmatched. This CDR3 is 16 amino acids long. The CDR3 sequence: CASSPTRQGMNTEAFF. The CDR3 DNA follows: TGTGCCAGCAGTCCCACCCGACAGGGCATGAACACTGAAGCTTTCTTT.

This chain uses TRBV7-6 with TRBJ1-2; D not resolved. The germline gives CDR1 SGHVS, CDR2 FNYEAQ. The length of the CDR3 is 14 residues. The V gene lost 0 bases and the J gene lost 4 bases, with 9 bases spanning the gap. The CDR3, as DNA: TGTGCCAGCAGCTTAGCTCAGGCGGCCTATGGCTACACCTTC. Its protein is CASSLAQAAYGYTF.

This chain uses TRBV7-3 with TRBJ2-1; a possible D gene is TRBD1 (6 bases). The germline V gene encodes CDR1 SGHTA and CDR2 FQGTGA. V was trimmed by 2 bases and J by 7 bases, leaving 15 bases between them. The CDR3 is made up of 15 amino acids. The CDR3 bases are TGTGCCAGCAGCTTAGCCCCCTCGCAGGGGAATGAGCAGTTCTTC. Protein sequence: CASSLAPSQGNEQFF.

The rearrangement links TRBV7-9 to TRBJ1-3; D is unclear. This CDR3 has 11 residues. Germline V CDR1 and CDR2: SEHNR, FQNEAQ (reference sequence). Trimming left V 5 bases short and J 4 bases short, with 3 bases between. The CDR3 bases are TGTGCCAGCAGCCAAGGAAACACCATATATTTT. The encoded protein is CASSQGNTIYF.

The chain employs TRBV28 and TRBJ2-3; D might be TRBD1 or TRBD2, each matching 5 bases. The V gene's germline CDR1 is MDHEN and CDR2 SYDVKM. Trimming removed 3 bases at V and 6 bases at J, with 13 bases between. This CDR3 is 14 amino acids long. CDR3 DNA: TGTGCCAGCAGTTTCGTGGGGGTGGGGGATACGCAGTATTTT. Translated, it gives CASSFVGVGDTQYF.

The V and J genes are TRBV7-9 and TRBJ2-3, with 8 bases matching TRBD2. Germline loops: CDR1 SEHNR, CDR2 FQNEAQ (reference sequence). CDR3 length: 17 residues. V was pared by 5 bases and J by 0 bases, with 10 bases of the junction left unmatched. Written as DNA, the CDR3 is TGTGCCAGCAGCCCCCCCGTAAGCGGGGGCAGCACAGATACGCAGTATTTT. Protein product: CASSPPVSGGSTDTQYF.